A selection of T cell receptor beta chains follows, all from one sample in a study of Ad26.COV2.S vaccination and SARS-CoV-2 variants. Clones were sequenced by immunoSEQ multiplex PCR, and TCRdb holds only the in-frame ones, with some missing. The sample yields 350,000 to 450,000 clones, around four fifths seen once. Sequenced here: peripheral blood, sampled in a trial of Ad26.COV2.S vaccine versus placebo. The receptor set was obtained from a person between 18 and 65 years old who received the Ad26.COV2.S COVID-19 vaccine or a placebo. The CDR3 runs from the conserved cysteine through the conserved F or W. A D gene is named only where the DNA matches it firmly. Size tells how often a clone was seen (once, few, many) or the class of an expanded clone, and some rows leave it out.

j_gene | d_gene | abundance | v_gene | CDR3aa | CDR3nt
TRBJ2-1 | . | . | TRBV7-2 | CASSSVIRVAYNEQFF | TGTGCCAGCAGCTCAGTCATCAGGGTCGCCTACAATGAGCAGTTCTTC
TRBJ2-3 | . | . | TRBV18 | CASSPPGIADTQYF | TGTGCCAGCTCACCACCGGGGATCGCAGATACGCAGTATTTT
TRBJ2-2 | . | . | TRBV5-5 | CASSWERDRRYTGELFF | TGTGCCAGCAGCTGGGAAAGGGACCGACGATACACCGGGGAGCTGTTTTTT
TRBJ2-1 | . | . | TRBV5-6 | CASSQTRGEQFF | TGTGCCAGCAGCCAGACTAGGGGTGAGCAGTTCTTC
TRBJ2-2 | TRBD2 | . | TRBV7-2 | CAIRTSGGNTGELFF | TGTGCCATCCGGACTAGCGGGGGGAACACCGGGGAGCTGTTTTTT
TRBJ1-3 | . | . | TRBV9 | CASSVHPGAGNTIYF | TGTGCCAGCAGCGTGCATCCAGGGGCCGGAAACACCATATATTTT
TRBJ1-4 | TRBD1 | . | TRBV3-1/TRBV3-2 | CASSRGPEKLFF | TGTGCCAGCAGCAGGGGGCCTGAAAAACTGTTTTTT
TRBJ1-5 | . | few | TRBV28 | CASLSRFGGQPQHF | TGTGCCAGCTTATCGCGTTTTGGGGGGCAGCCCCAGCATTTT
TRBJ1-6 | . | . | TRBV3-1/TRBV3-2 | CASSQTIQGRLHF | TGTGCCAGCAGCCAAACAATCCAGGGGCGCCTCCACTTT
TRBJ1-1 | . | . | TRBV4-1 | CASSQAGGGRTEAFF | TGCGCCAGCAGCCAAGCTGGGGGGGGACGAACTGAAGCTTTCTTT
TRBJ2-7 | . | . | TRBV2 | CASKGERLTVIYEQYF | TGTGCCAGCAAGGGGGAGCGGCTGACTGTAATCTACGAGCAGTACTTC
TRBJ1-3 | . | . | TRBV18 | CASSPGGRSGNTIYF | TGTGCCAGCTCACCAGGGGGCCGCTCTGGAAACACCATATATTTT
TRBJ1-6 | . | few | TRBV7-8 | CASSSMGSGASPLHF | TGTGCCAGCAGCTCAATGGGTTCGGGGGCTTCACCCCTCCACTTT
TRBJ1-1 | . | . | TRBV3-1/TRBV3-2 | CASSQLWGTEAFF | TGTGCCAGCAGCCAACTATGGGGCACTGAAGCTTTCTTT
TRBJ2-1 | . | . | TRBV11-3 | CASSPDIYNEQFF | TGTGCCAGCAGCCCAGACATCTACAATGAGCAGTTCTTC
TRBJ2-2 | . | . | TRBV29-1 | CSVEDGQIETGELFF | TGCAGCGTTGAAGATGGACAGATTGAGACCGGGGAGCTGTTTTTT
TRBJ1-2 | . | . | TRBV5-1 | CASSLTGTNGYTF | TGCGCCAGCAGCTTGACGGGTACTAATGGCTACACCTTC
TRBJ2-2 | . | . | TRBV7-8 | CASSFNRGRYTGELFF | TGTGCCAGCAGCTTCAACCGGGGGCGGTACACCGGGGAGCTGTTTTTT
TRBJ1-4 | . | . | TRBV25-1 | CASHIATNEKLFF | TGTGCCAGTCACATTGCAACTAATGAAAAACTGTTTTTT
TRBJ2-5 | . | . | TRBV7-2 | CASSPKYQETQYF | TGTGCCAGCAGCCCCAAGTACCAAGAGACCCAGTACTTC
TRBJ2-4 | TRBD1 | . | TRBV25-1 | CASSDRQGWAKNIQYF | TGTGCCAGCAGTGACCGACAGGGATGGGCCAAAAACATTCAGTACTTC
TRBJ2-3 | . | once | TRBV5-4 | CASSSGTDTQYF | TGTGCCAGCAGCTCCGGCACAGATACGCAGTATTTT
TRBJ2-3 | TRBD1 | . | TRBV9 | CASSVATGGYTQYF | TGTGCCAGCAGCGTAGCTACAGGGGGCTATACGCAGTATTTT
TRBJ1-1 | . | . | TRBV11-1 | CASSSGHLNTEAFF | TGTGCCAGCAGCTCGGGACATCTGAACACTGAAGCTTTCTTT
TRBJ2-7 | TRBD1 | few | TRBV4-1 | CASRLTGTGGWEQYF | TGCGCCAGCAGGTTAACCGGGACAGGGGGCTGGGAGCAGTACTTC
TRBJ2-5 | . | . | TRBV5-1 | CASSSGRTAFQETQYF | TGCGCCAGCAGCTCCGGACGGACAGCCTTCCAAGAGACCCAGTACTTC
TRBJ2-2 | . | . | TRBV2 | CASSRLTSTGELFF | TGTGCCAGCAGTAGATTGACTAGCACCGGGGAGCTGTTTTTT
TRBJ2-3 | TRBD2 | . | TRBV10-3 | CAINLAGGPGTDTQYF | TGTGCCATCAATTTGGCGGGGGGGCCTGGGACGGATACGCAGTATTTT
TRBJ1-5 | . | . | TRBV12-3/TRBV12-4 | CASTISGQPQHF | TGTGCCAGCACTATTTCTGGTCAGCCCCAGCATTTT
TRBJ1-3 | . | . | TRBV4-2 | CASSQTGTLTSGNTIYF | TGTGCCAGCAGCCAAACCGGGACGTTGACCTCTGGAAACACCATATATTTT
TRBJ2-7 | . | . | TRBV20-1 | CSARRQLEQYF | TGCAGTGCTAGACGCCAGCTCGAGCAGTACTTC
TRBJ2-7 | . | . | TRBV7-8 | CASSLFLGTYEQYF | TGTGCCAGCAGCTTATTTCTTGGAACCTACGAGCAGTACTTC
TRBJ2-7 | TRBD1 | . | TRBV2 | CASRAGGSMNEQYF | TGTGCCAGCAGAGCAGGGGGTTCGATGAACGAGCAGTACTTC
TRBJ2-1 | . | . | TRBV21-1 | CASSAWTSGGQNEQFF | TGTGCCAGCAGCGCCTGGACTAGCGGGGGCCAGAATGAGCAGTTCTTC
TRBJ2-3 | . | . | TRBV7-9 | CASSLGAGTDTQYF | TGTGCCAGCAGCTTGGGGGCGGGCACAGATACGCAGTATTTT
TRBJ2-7 | . | . | TRBV7-2 | CASSMAGGSYEQYF | TGTGCCAGCAGCATGGCAGGTGGCTCCTACGAGCAGTACTTC
TRBJ2-3 | TRBD2 | . | TRBV24-1 | CATSDGLAGADTQYF | TGTGCCACCAGTGATGGCCTAGCGGGAGCAGATACGCAGTATTTT
TRBJ2-5 | . | . | TRBV7-9 | CASSAQGIARETQYF | TGTGCCAGCAGCGCGCAGGGGATTGCGAGGGAGACCCAGTACTTC
TRBJ2-3 | . | . | TRBV29-1 | CSVEGLAANTQYF | TGCAGCGTTGAAGGGCTAGCCGCGAATACGCAGTATTTT
TRBJ1-2 | . | . | TRBV3-1/TRBV3-2 | CASSPANYRAYGYTF | TGTGCCAGCAGCCCTGCAAATTACAGGGCCTATGGCTACACCTTC
TRBJ2-3 | TRBD2 | . | TRBV5-1 | CASSLERLAGLSTDTQYF | TGCGCCAGCAGCTTGGAACGTCTAGCGGGCCTTTCCACAGATACGCAGTATTTT
TRBJ2-5 | TRBD2 | . | TRBV7-8 | CASSLTSGGAWETQYF | TGTGCCAGCAGCCTGACTAGCGGGGGGGCCTGGGAGACCCAGTACTTC
TRBJ2-7 | TRBD1 | once | TRBV7-2 | CASSLVTGGRPIYEQYF | TGTGCCAGCAGCTTAGTTACAGGGGGACGGCCCATCTACGAGCAGTACTTC